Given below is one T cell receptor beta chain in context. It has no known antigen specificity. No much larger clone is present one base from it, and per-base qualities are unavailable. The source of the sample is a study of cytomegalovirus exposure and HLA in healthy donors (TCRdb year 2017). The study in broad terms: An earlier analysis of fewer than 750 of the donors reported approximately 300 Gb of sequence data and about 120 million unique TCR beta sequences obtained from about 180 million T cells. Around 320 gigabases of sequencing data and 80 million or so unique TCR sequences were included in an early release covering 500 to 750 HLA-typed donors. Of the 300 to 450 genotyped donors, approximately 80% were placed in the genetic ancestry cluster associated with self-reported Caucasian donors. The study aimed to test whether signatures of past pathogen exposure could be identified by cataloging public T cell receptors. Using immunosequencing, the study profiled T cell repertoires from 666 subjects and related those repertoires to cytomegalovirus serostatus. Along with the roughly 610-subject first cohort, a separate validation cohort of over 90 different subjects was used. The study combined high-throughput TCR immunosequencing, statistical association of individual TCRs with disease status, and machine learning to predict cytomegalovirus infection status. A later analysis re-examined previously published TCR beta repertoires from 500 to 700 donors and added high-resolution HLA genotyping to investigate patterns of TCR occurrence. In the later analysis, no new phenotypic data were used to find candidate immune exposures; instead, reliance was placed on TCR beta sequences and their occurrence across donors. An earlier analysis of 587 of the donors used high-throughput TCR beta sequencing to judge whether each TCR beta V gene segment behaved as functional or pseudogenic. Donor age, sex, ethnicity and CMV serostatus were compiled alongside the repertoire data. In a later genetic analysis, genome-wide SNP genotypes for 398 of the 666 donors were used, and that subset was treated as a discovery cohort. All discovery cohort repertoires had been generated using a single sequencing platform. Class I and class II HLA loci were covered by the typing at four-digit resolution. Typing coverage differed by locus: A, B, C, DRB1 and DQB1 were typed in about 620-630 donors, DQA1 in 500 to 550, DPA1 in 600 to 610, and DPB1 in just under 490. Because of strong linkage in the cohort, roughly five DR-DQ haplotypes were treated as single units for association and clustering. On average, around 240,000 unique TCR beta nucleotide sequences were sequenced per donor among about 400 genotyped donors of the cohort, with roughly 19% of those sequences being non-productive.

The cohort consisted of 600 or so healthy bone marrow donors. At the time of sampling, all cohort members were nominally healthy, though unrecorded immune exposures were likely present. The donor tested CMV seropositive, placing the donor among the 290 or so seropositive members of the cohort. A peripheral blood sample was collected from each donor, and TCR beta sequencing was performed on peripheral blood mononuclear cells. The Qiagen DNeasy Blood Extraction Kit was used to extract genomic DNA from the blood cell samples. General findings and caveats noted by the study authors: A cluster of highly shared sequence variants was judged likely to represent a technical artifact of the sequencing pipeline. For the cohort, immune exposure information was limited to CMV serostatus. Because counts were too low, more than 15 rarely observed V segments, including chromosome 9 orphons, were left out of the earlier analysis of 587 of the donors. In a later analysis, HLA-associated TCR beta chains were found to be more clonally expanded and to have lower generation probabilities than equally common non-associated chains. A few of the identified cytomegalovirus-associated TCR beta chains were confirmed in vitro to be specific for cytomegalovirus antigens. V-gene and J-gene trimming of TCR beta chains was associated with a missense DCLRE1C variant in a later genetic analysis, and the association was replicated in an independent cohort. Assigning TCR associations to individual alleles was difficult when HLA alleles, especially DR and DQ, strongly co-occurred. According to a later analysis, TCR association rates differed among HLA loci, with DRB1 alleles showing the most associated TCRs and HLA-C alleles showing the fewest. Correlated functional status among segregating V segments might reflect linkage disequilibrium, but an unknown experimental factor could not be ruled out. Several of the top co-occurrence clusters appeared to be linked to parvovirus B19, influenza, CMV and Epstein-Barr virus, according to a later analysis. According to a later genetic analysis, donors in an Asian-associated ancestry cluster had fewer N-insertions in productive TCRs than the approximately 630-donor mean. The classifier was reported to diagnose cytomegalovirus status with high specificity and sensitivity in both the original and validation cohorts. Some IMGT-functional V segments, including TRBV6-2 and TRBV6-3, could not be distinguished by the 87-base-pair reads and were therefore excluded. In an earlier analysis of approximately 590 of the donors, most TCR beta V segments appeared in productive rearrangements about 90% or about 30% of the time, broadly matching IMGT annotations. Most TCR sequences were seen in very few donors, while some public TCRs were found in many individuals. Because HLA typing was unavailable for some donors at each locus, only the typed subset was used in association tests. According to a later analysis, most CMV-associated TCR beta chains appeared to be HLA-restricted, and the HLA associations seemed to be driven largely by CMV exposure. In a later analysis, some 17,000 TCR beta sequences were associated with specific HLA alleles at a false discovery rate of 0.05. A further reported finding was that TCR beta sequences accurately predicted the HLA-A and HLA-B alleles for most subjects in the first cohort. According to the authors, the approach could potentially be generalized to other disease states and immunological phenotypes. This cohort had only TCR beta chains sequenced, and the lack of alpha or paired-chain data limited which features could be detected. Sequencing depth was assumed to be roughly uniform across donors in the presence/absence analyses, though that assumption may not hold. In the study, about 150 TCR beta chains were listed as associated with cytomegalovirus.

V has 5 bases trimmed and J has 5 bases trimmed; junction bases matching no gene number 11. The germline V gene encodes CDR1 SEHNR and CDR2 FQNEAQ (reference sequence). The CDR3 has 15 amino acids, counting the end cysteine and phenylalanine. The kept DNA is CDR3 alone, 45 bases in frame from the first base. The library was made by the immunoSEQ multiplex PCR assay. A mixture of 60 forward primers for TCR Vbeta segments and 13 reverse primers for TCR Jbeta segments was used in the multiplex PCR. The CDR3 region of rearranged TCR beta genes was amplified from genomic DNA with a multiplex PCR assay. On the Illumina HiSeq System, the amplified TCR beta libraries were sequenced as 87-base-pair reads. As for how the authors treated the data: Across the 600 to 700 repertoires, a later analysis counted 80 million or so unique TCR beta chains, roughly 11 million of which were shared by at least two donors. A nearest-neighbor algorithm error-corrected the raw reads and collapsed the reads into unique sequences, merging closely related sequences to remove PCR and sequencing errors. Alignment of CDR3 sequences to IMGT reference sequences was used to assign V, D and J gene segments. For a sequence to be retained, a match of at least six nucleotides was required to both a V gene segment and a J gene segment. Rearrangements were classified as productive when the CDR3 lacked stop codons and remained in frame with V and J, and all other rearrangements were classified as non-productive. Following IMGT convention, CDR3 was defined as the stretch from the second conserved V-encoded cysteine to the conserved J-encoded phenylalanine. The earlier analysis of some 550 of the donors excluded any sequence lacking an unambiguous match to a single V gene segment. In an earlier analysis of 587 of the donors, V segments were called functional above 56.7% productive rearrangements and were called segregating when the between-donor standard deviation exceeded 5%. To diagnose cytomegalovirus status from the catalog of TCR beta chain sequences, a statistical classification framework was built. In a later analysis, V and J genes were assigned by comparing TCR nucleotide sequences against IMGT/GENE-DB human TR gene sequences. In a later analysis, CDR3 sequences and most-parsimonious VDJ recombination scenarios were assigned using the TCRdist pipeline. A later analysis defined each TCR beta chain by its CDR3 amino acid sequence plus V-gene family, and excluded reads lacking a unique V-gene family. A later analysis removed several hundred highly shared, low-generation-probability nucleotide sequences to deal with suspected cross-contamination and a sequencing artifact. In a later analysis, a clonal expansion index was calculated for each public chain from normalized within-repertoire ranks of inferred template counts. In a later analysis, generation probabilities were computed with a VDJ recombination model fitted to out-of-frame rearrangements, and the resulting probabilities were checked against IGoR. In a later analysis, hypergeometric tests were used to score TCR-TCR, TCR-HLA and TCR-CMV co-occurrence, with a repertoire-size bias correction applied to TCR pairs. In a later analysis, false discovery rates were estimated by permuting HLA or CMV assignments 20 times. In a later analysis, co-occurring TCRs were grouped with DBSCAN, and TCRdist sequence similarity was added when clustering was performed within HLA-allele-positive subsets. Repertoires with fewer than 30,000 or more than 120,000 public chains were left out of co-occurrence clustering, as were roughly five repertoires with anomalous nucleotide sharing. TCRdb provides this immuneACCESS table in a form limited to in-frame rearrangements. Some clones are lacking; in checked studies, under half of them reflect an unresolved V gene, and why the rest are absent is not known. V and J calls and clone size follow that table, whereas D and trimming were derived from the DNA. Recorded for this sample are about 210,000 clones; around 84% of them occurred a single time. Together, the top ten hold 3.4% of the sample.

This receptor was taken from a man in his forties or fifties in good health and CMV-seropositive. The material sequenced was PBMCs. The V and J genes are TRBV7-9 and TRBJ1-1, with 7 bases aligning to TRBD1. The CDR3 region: CASSQDVAGGTEAFF. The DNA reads TGTGCCAGCAGCCAAGATGTGGCAGGGGGAACTGAAGCTTTCTTT.